These 20 T cell receptor beta chains were sequenced from one sample in a study of blood T cell repertoires in COVID-19 (dated by TCRdb to 2018 to 2020). Libraries were prepared through the immunoSEQ multiplex PCR assay. This is the immuneACCESS table as TCRdb keeps it, with only in-frame sequences that have V and J called. A part of the clones is gone; compared with another copy, unresolved V genes explain less than half, and the rest is unexplained. The sample table shows some 180,000 clones, and more than 80% are seen once. Roughly 6% of the sample is in the top ten clones. Source material: PBMCs or T cells enriched from blood (not recorded which). Every receptor here comes from a man aged 35 to 55 who had recovered from COVID-19.

The genes are TRBV7-9 and TRBJ2-3; TRBD1 matches 8 bases. The germline CDR1 and CDR2 sequences are SEHNR and FQNEAQ (reference sequence). This CDR3 region has 14 residues. V dropped 5 bases and J dropped 1; count of bases not matched to a gene: 2. The CDR3 nucleotides read TGTGCCAGCAGCACGGACAGGGGCACAGATACGCAGTATTTT. Protein product: CASSTDRGTDTQYF.

This clone was recorded a few times. This CDR3 is also generated by other DNA sequences in the sample. The chain links TRBV11-3 to TRBJ1-1; D perhaps matches TRBD1 (6 bases). CDR1 SGHNT and CDR2 YENEEA come from the germline V gene. The CDR3 extends over 13 amino acids. Deletions cut 5 bases from V and 1 base from J, with 8 bases between. CDR3 region: CASSLGQNTEAFF. The CDR3 DNA reads as TGTGCCAGCAGCCTGGGACAGAACACTGAAGCTTTCTTT.

This rearrangement joins TRBV30 to TRBJ2-2; a possible D gene is TRBD1 (6 bases). V was trimmed by 4 bases and J by 7 bases, leaving 7 bases between them. This CDR3 contains 11 residues. CDR1 and CDR2 (germline): GTSNPN, SVGIG (reference sequence). DNA for the CDR3: TGTGCCTGGAAGGGGGACGGGGAGCTGTTTTTT. Translating gives CAWKGDGELFF.

This chain joins TRBV29-1 and TRBJ2-2; D gene unclear. V lost 3 bases to trimming and J lost 0 bases, with 8 bases between them. Per the germline V gene, CDR1 is SQVTM and CDR2 is ANQGSEA. This CDR3 spans 14 amino acids. CDR3 sequence: CSVEKGANTGELFF. Written as DNA, the CDR3 is TGCAGCGTTGAGAAAGGAGCGAACACCGGGGAGCTGTTTTTT.

The genes are TRBV20-1 and TRBJ2-1, with TRBD2 matching over 12 bases. The CDR3 length is 16 residues. V lost 3 bases to trimming and J lost 9 bases; unmatched junction nucleotides: 12. Germline V gives CDR1 DFQATT, CDR2 SNEGSKA (reference sequence). The CDR3 DNA sequence: TGCAGTGCTAGTAAACTAGCGGGGGGTCTGGGGAGTGAGCAGTTCTTC. Protein product: CSASKLAGGLGSEQFF.

The chain combines TRBV5-5 with TRBJ2-2; 10 nucleotides agree with TRBD1. This CDR3 has 15 amino acids. V was clipped by 4 bases and J by 3 bases; unmatched bases: 3. The germline CDR1 and CDR2 sequences are SGHKS and YYEKEE (reference sequence). The CDR3 bases are TGTGCCAGCAGCAGCGGGACAGGGGACACCGGGGAGCTGTTTTTT. Its protein product is CASSSGTGDTGELFF. Variable domain in full (rest from reference TRBV5-5 and TRBJ2-2): DAGVTQSPTHLIKTRGQQVTLRCSPISGHKSVSWYQQVLGQGPQFIFQYYEKEERGRGNFPDRFSARQFPNYSSELNVNALLLGDSALYLCASSSGTGDTGELFFGEGSRLTVL.

The chain joins TRBV30 to TRBJ1-4; D gene uncertain. The CDR3 spans 16 residues. V was clipped by 2 bases and J by 0 bases, with 13 bases between them. CDR1 and CDR2 from the germline V gene are GTSNPN and SVGIG (reference sequence). Written as DNA, the CDR3 is TGTGCCTGGAGTCCCACTTTCTATGCAACTAATGAAAAACTGTTTTTT. It codes for CAWSPTFYATNEKLFF.

This clone was seen once. V is TRBV27 and J is TRBJ1-5; no clear D. Germline CDR1 and CDR2: MNHEY and SMNVEV (reference sequence). This CDR3 has 15 amino acids. Trimming stripped 3 bases from V and 0 bases from J, with 9 bases between. The CDR3 spells CASSLEGYSNQPQHF. Here the CDR3 DNA reads TGTGCCAGCAGTTTGGAGGGTTATAGCAATCAGCCCCAGCATTTT.

The chain recombines TRBV9 with TRBJ2-3; no definite D call. Trimming pared 0 bases from V and 0 bases from J, leaving 11 bases between. Germline CDR1 and CDR2: SGDLS and YYNGEE. This CDR3 is 16 amino acids long. The CDR3 region has the DNA TGTGCCAGCAGCGTAGCTTCCGACATAAGCACAGATACGCAGTATTTT. This sequence encodes CASSVASDISTDTQYF.

The rearrangement links TRBV18 to TRBJ1-1; 9 bases match TRBD1. The germline gives CDR1 KGHSH, CDR2 LQKENI. CDR3 length: 15 amino acids. V lost 5 bases and J lost 1; bases outside the gene matches: 5. CDR3 nucleotides: TGTGCCAGCTCATTTCGGACAGGGGAGAACACTGAAGCTTTCTTT. Translation gives CASSFRTGENTEAFF.

This chain connects TRBV11-2 to TRBJ2-1; D possibly corresponds to TRBD2 (6 bases). V lost 3 bases and J lost 4, with 10 bases in between. This CDR3 region has 14 residues. The germline gives CDR1 SGHAT, CDR2 FQNNGV. CDR3 sequence: CASSLWEAYNEQFF. The CDR3 bases are TGTGCCAGCAGCTTGTGGGAGGCTTACAATGAGCAGTTCTTC.

The chain combines TRBV6-5 with TRBJ1-2; 8 bases fit TRBD1. The CDR3 contains 14 residues. V lost 2 bases, J lost 8 bases, and 7 bases stayed unmatched. The germline V gene encodes CDR1 MNHEY and CDR2 SVGAGI. This CDR3 reads CASSYPGQGEGYTF. The CDR3 coding sequence is TGTGCCAGCAGTTACCCTGGACAGGGTGAGGGCTACACCTTC.

The chain couples TRBV5-6 to TRBJ2-1, with 8 bases matching TRBD2. CDR3 length: 14 residues. Per germline, CDR1 SGHDT and CDR2 YYEEEE. V trimming: 7 bases; J trimming: 5 bases; junction bases outside the gene matches: 8. CDR3 sequence reads: CASWAGGFDNEQFF. CDR3 DNA: TGTGCCAGCTGGGCGGGGGGCTTCGACAATGAGCAGTTCTTC.

V usage is TRBV10-2 and J usage is TRBJ2-2, with 9 bases fitting TRBD2. The CDR3 sequence is 13 residues long. J gave up 6 bases and V 8 bases, and 4 bases lay outside the gene matches. CDR1 and CDR2 from the germline V gene are WSHSY and SAAADI. The CDR3 region has the DNA TGCGCCAGCCAGCGGGGGGTGGCCGGGGAGCTGTTTTTT. Translation gives CASQRGVAGELFF.

V is TRBV30 and J is TRBJ2-7; maybe TRBD2 (5 bases). There are 12 residues in the CDR3. Germline V CDR1 and CDR2: GTSNPN, SVGIG (reference sequence). Trimming took off 1 base at V and 4 bases at J, with 8 bases between the two ends. The CDR3 DNA sequence: TGTGCCTGGAGTGGAGGGCCGTACGAGCAGTACTTC. Protein: CAWSGGPYEQYF.

The gene calls are TRBV18 and TRBJ1-1; D unresolved. This CDR3 has 14 residues. V lost 1 base and J lost 0, with 6 bases in between. CDR1 is KGHSH, CDR2 LQKENI, per germline. The CDR3 sequence is CASSPLPVNTEAFF. DNA of the CDR3: TGTGCCAGCTCACCACTCCCGGTGAACACTGAAGCTTTCTTT.

The gene calls are TRBV19 and TRBJ1-1; 10 positions agree with TRBD1. V trimming: 5 bases; J trimming: 1 base; junction bases outside the gene matches: 7. The CDR3 contains 16 residues. The germline CDR1 and CDR2 sequences are LNHDA and SQIVND (reference sequence). For the CDR3, the DNA is TGTGCCAGTAGTGTGCCGACAGGGGGCAGGAACACTGAAGCTTTCTTT. Its protein product is CASSVPTGGRNTEAFF.

The chain links TRBV28 to TRBJ2-5; 8 positions match TRBD1. The CDR3 is 17 residues long. The V segment lost 3 bases and the J segment 5 bases; nucleotides outside the gene matches: 14. Germline V gene lookup returns CDR1 MDHEN and CDR2 SYDVKM. The CDR3 protein is CASSFLRGRVTRETQYF. CDR3 sequence (DNA): TGTGCCAGCAGTTTTCTCAGGGGGCGGGTCACCCGGGAGACCCAGTACTTC.

The J gene is TRBJ2-5, the V gene TRBV5-4; 14 positions agree with TRBD2. The J segment lost 7 bases and the V segment lost 0 bases, leaving 8 bases of the junction unmatched. This CDR3 spans 17 amino acids. From germline, CDR1 is SGHNT and CDR2 YYREEE (reference sequence). For the CDR3, the DNA is TGTGCCAGCAGCTTGGGACTAGCGGGAGGGCCAGAGGGGACCCAGTACTTC. This gives the protein CASSLGLAGGPEGTQYF.

The chain recombines TRBV11-2 with TRBJ2-3; no reliable D call. Germline CDR1 is SGHAT and CDR2 is FQNNGV. There are 15 residues in the CDR3. V lost 9 bases and J lost 2, with 18 bases in between. DNA for the CDR3: TGTGCCAGTATCCAGCGAGTTTTAACCACAGATACGCAGTATTTT. This gives the protein CASIQRVLTTDTQYF.